This T cell receptor beta chain was sequenced in a study of blood T cell repertoires in COVID-19. This CDR3 has 14 amino acids. V lost 5 bases to trimming and J lost 5 bases, with 15 bases between them. Germline V gene data show CDR1 as SGHAT and CDR2 as FQDESV (reference sequence). This table comes from immunoSEQ multiplex PCR, and its TCRdb copy is limited to in-frame clones, with some not included. The table records fewer than 150,000 clones, about 86% of them present only once. This TCR was recovered from a woman between 45 and 60 years old who had recovered from COVID-19. Sequenced sample: peripheral blood. The genes are TRBV11-1 and TRBJ1-2; a possible D gene is TRBD1 (6 bases). The CDR3 region is CASSPQQGGYGYTF. The CDR3 coding sequence is TGTGCCAGCAGCCCGCAACAGGGAGGGTATGGCTACACCTTC.